One TCR beta chain is described in this entry. The antigen remains undetermined. The sample belongs to a study of cytomegalovirus exposure and HLA in healthy donors. Study background: A later analysis reported the 100 to 150 validation repertoires used the same platform as the 550 to 700 first-cohort repertoires.

Per germline, CDR1 ENHRY and CDR2 SYGVKD. There are 19 residues in the CDR3. Trimming cost V 5 bases and J 5 bases; bases outside gene matches: 19. Assay: immunoSEQ multiplex PCR; the TCRdb copy retains only in-frame clones and omits some. The sample records about 160,000 clones, 84% being singletons. General study findings and limits: In vitro, three CMV-associated chains proved specific for CMV antigens.

The sequencing sample was made of PBMCs. This TCR was recovered from a man aged 25 to 40 in good health and CMV-seropositive. The rearrangement joins TRBV10-3 to TRBJ2-3; 10 nucleotides align to TRBD2. The CDR3 DNA reads TGTGCCATCAGTCCCCAATTGGCTAGCGGGAGCGGGTATGGAGATACGCAGTATTTT. Protein product: CAISPQLASGSGYGDTQYF.